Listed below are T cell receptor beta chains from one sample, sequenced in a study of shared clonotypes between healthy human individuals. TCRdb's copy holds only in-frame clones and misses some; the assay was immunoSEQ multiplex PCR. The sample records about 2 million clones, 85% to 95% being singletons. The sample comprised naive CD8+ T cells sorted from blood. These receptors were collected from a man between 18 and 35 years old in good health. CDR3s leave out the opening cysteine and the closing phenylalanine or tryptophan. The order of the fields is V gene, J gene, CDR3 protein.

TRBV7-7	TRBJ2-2	ASSMDRNTGELF
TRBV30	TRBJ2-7	AWSAGSYEQY
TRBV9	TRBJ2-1	ASSGLSTYNEQF
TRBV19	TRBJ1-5	ASSIDPGEGNQPQH
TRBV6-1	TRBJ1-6	ASTLDSLQFTPLH
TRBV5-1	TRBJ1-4	ASSEDRAGEKLF
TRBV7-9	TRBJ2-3	ASSWADGTDTQY
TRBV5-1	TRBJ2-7	ASSLGPAYEQY
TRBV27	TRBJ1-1	ASSFSAGITEAF
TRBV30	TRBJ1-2	AWSQGYGYT
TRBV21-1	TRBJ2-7	AADYEQY
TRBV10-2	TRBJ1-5	ASSETGSSQPQH
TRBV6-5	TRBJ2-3	ASSYSMVTDTQY
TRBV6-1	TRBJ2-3	ASSPSTDTQY
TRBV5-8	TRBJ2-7	ASSFLMAPEQY
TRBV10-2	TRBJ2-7	ASSQGYEQY
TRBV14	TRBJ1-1	ASSQVGTPEPEAF
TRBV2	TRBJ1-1	ASSEPLGGRDTEAF